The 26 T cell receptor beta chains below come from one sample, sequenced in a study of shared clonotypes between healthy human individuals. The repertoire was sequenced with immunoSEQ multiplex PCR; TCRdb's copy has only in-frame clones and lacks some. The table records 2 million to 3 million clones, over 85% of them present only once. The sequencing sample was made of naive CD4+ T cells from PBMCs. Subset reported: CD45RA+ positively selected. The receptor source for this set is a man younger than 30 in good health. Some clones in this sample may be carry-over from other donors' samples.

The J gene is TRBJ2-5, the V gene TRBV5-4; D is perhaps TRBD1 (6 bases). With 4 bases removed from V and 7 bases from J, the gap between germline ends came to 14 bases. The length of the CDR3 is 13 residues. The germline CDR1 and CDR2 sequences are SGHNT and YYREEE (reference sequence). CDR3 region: CASSNSVGATQYF. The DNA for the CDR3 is TGTGCCAGCAGCAACTCCGTGGGGGCGACCCAGTACTTC.

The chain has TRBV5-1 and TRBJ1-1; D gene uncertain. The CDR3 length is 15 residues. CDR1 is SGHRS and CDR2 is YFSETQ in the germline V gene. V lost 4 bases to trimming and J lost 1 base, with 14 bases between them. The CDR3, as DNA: TGCGCCAGCAGCACCTCCACAGCGCCGAACACTGAAGCTTTCTTT. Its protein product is CASSTSTAPNTEAFF.

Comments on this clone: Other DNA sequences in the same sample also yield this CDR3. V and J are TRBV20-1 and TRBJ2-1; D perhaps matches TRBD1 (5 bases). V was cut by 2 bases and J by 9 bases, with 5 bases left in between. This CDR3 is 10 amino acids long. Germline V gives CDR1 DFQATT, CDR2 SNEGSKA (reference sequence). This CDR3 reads CSARQGEQFF. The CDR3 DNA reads TGCAGTGCTAGACAGGGTGAGCAGTTCTTC.

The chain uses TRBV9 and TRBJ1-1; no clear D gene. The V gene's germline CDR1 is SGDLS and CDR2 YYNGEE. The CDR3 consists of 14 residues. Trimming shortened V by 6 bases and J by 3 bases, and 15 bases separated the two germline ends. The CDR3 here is CASKLGERDTEAFF. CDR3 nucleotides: TGTGCCAGCAAGTTGGGAGAAAGGGACACTGAAGCTTTCTTT.

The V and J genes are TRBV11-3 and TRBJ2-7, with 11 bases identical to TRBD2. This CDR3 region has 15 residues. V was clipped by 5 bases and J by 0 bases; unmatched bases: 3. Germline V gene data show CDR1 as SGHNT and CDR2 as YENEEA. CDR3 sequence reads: CASSKTSGSSYEQYF. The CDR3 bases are TGTGCCAGCAGCAAAACTAGCGGGAGCTCCTACGAGCAGTACTTC.

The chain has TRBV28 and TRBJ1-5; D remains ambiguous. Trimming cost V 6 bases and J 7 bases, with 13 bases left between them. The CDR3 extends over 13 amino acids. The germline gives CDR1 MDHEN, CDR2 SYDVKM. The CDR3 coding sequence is TGTGCCAGCAGAAGACCCCGTGCCCAGCCCCAGCATTTT. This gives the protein CASRRPRAQPQHF.

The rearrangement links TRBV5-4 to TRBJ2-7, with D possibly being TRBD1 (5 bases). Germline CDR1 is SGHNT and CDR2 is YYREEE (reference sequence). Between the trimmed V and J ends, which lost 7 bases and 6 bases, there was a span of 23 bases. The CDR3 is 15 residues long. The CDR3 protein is CASGRLTQGPREQYF. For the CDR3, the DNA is TGTGCCAGCGGTAGGCTAACTCAGGGCCCCCGCGAGCAGTACTTC.

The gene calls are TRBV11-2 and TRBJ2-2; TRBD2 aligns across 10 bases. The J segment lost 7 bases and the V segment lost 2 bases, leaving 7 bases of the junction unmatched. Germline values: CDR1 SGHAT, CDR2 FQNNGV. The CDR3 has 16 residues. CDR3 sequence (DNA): TGTGCCAGCAGCTTATCAGGACTAGCGGTGATCGGGGAGCTGTTTTTT. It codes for CASSLSGLAVIGELFF.

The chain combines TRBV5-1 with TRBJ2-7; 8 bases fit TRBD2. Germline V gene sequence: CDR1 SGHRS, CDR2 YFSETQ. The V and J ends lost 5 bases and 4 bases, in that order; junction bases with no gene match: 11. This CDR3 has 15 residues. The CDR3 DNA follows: TGCGCCAGCAGACCCCTCGGGGGGGGCGGATACGAGCAGTACTTC. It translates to CASRPLGGGGYEQYF.

CDR3 bases: TGTGCCAGCAGCGAGAAGACAGGACCCTACGAGCAGTACTTC. Protein sequence: CASSEKTGPYEQYF. This chain uses TRBV5-4 with TRBJ2-7; a weak D match, TRBD1 (6 bases). The V end lost 4 bases, the J end lost 2 bases, and 13 bases lay between the germline ends. The CDR3 runs to 14 residues. CDR1 is SGHNT, CDR2 YYREEE, per germline (reference sequence). Drawing the rest from reference TRBV5-4 and TRBJ2-7, the complete variable domain is ETGVTQSPTHLIKTRGQQVTLRCSSQSGHNTVSWYQQALGQGPQFIFQYYREEENGRGNFPPRFSGLQFPNYSSELNVNALELDDSALYLCASSEKTGPYEQYFGPGTRLTVT.

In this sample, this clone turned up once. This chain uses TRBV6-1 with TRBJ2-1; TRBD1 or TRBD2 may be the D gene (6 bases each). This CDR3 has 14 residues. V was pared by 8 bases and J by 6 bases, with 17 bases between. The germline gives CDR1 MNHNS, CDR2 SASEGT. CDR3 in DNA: TGTGCCAGCCCCCGGGGGCTGGCGCTCAATGAGCAGTTCTTC. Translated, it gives CASPRGLALNEQFF.

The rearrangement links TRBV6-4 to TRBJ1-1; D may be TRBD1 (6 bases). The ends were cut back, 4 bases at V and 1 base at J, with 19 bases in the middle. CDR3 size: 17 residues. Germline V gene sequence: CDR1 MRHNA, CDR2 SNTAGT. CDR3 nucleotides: TGTGCCAGCAGTGCGTCACAGGGTAGTAATAGGAACACTGAAGCTTTCTTT. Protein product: CASSASQGSNRNTEAFF.

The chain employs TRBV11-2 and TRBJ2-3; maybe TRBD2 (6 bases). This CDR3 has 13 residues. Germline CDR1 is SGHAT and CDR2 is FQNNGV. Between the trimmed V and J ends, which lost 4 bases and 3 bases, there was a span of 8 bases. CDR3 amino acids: CASSYSGTDTQYF. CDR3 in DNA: TGTGCCAGCAGCTATAGCGGTACAGATACGCAGTATTTT. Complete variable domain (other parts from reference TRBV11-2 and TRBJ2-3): EAGVAQSPRYKIIEKRQSVAFWCNPISGHATLYWYQQILGQGPKLLIQFQNNGVVDDSQLPKDRFSAERLKGVDSTLKIQPAKLEDSAVYLCASSYSGTDTQYFGPGTRLTVL.

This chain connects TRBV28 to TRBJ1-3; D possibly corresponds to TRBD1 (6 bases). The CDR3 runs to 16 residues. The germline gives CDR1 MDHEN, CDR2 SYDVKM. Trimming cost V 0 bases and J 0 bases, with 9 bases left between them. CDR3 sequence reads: CASSLWQGSSGNTIYF. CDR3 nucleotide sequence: TGTGCCAGCAGTTTATGGCAGGGGAGCTCTGGAAACACCATATATTTT.

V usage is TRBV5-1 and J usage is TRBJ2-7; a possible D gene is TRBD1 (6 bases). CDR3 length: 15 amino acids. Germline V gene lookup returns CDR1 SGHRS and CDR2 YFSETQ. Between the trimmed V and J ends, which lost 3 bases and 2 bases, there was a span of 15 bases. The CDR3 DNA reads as TGCGCCAGCAGCTCGAAGGGGGAGTATGCCTACGAGCAGTACTTC. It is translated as CASSSKGEYAYEQYF.

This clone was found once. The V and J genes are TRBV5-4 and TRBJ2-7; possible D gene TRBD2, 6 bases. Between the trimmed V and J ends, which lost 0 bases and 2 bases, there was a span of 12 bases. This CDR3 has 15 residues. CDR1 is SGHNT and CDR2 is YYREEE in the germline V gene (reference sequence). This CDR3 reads CASSLERTNPYEQYF. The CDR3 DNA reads TGTGCCAGCAGCTTGGAACGGACTAACCCCTACGAGCAGTACTTC.

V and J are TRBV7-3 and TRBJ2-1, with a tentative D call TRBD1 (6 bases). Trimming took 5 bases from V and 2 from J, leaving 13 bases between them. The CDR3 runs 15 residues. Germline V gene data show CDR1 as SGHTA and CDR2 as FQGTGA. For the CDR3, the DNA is TGTGCCAGCAGCCCATACCGGGACACCTACAATGAGCAGTTCTTC. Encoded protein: CASSPYRDTYNEQFF. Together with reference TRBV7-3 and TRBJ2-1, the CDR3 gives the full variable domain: GAGVSQTPSNKVTEKGKYVELRCDPISGHTALYWYRQSLGQGPEFLIYFQGTGAADDSGLPNDRFFAVRPEGSVSTLKIQRTERGDSAVYLCASSPYRDTYNEQFFGPGTRLTVL.

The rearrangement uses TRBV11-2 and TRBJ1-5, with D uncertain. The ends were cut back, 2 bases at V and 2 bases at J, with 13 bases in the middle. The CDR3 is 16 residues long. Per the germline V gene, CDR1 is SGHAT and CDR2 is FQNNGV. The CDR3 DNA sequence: TGTGCCAGCAGCTTAAGGGCCTCAGTGGGCAATCAGCCCCAGCATTTT. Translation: CASSLRASVGNQPQHF.

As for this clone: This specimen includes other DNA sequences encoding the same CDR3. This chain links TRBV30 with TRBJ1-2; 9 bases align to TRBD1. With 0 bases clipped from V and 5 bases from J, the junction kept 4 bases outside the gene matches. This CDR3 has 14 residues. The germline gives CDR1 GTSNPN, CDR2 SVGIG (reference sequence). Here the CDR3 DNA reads TGTGCCTGGAGTGTACCGGGACAGGGTTATGGCTACACCTTC. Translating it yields CAWSVPGQGYGYTF.

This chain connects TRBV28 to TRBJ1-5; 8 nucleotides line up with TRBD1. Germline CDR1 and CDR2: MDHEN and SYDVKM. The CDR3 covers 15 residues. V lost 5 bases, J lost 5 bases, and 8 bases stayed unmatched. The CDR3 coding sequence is TGTGCCAGCAGTCCTGTGGACAGGGAGTATCAGCCCCAGCATTTT. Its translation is CASSPVDREYQPQHF.

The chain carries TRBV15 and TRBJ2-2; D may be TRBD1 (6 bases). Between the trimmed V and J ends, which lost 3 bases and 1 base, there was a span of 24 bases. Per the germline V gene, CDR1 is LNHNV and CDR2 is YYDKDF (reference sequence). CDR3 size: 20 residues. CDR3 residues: CATSRRRYSGTPLNTGELFF. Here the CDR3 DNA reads TGTGCCACCAGCAGGAGAAGGTATTCCGGGACACCCTTGAACACCGGGGAGCTGTTTTTT.

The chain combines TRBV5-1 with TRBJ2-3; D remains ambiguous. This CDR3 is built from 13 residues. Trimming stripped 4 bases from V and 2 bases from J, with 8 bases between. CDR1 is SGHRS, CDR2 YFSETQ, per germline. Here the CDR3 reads CASSRRTTDTQYF. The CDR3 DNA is TGCGCCAGCAGCCGGCGAACCACAGATACGCAGTATTTT.

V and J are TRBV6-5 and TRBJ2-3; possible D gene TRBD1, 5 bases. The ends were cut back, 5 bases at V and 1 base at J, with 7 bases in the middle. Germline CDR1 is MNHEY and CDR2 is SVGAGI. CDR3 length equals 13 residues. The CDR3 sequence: CASSGRGTDTQYF. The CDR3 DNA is TGTGCCAGCAGTGGCAGGGGCACAGATACGCAGTATTTT.

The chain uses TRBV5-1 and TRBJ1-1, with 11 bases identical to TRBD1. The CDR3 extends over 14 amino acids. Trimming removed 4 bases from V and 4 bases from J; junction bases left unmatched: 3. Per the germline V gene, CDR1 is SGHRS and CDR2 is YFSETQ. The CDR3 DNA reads TGCGCCAGCAGCCTGGACAGGGGGCTCACTGAAGCTTTCTTT. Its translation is CASSLDRGLTEAFF.

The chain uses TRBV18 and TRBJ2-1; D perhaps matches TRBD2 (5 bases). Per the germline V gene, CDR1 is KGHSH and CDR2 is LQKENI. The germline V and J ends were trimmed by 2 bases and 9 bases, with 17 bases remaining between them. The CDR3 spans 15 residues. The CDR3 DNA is TGTGCCAGCTCACCAATTGCTAGAAGTGGAGGTGAGCAGTTCTTC. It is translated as CASSPIARSGGEQFF.

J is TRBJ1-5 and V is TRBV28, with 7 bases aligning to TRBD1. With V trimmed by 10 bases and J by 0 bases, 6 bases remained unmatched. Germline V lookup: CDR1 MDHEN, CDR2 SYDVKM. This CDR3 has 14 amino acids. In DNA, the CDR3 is TGTGCCATTACAGGGGAGTTTAGCAATCAGCCCCAGCATTTT. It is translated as CAITGEFSNQPQHF.